This section outlines one TCR beta chain sequence together with its context. The sample holds one count of this clone. It lacks a known antigen. Base qualities are not recorded, but no much larger clone differs from it by a single base. Genomic DNA was extracted from sorted cells for sequencing of the TCRbeta CDR3 region. TCRbeta CDR3 regions were sequenced using the immunoSEQ Assay. TCRdb mirrors the immuneACCESS table, restricted to in-frame sequences. Some clones are absent from its copies; in checked studies, under half trace to an unresolved V gene, and the reason for the others is unknown. The sample profile shows around 95,000 clones; approximately 90% of them were found once. The top ten clones comprise roughly 0.75% of the sample. This sample is drawn from a study of OX40 agonist ivuxolimab in advanced cancers. With regard to the full study: Ivuxolimab, which targeted the costimulatory receptor OX40 (CD134), was an agonistic, fully human IgG2 monoclonal antibody. Intravenous ivuxolimab was administered to patients every 2 weeks at six dose levels: 0.01, 0.1, 0.3, 1.5, 3 and 10 mg/kg. Of the approximately 53 patients in dose escalation, 19 had hepatocellular carcinoma, around 15 had melanoma, 9 had renal cell carcinoma and 9 had head and neck cancer. In the dose-escalation cohort, 75% to 90% of patients were male, and the mean age was around 65 years with a range of roughly 23 to 79. Patients were allowed to have had prior anti-PD-1, anti-PD-L1 or anti-CTLA-4 therapy, and 40% to 45% of the dose-escalation patients had previously received checkpoint inhibitors. Partial responses were achieved by three dose-escalation patients, of whom one had hepatocellular carcinoma and two had cutaneous melanoma. Peripheral TCRbeta sequencing was intended to test whether TCR sequence diversity was altered and clonal T-cell expansion was caused by ivuxolimab. The paper reports the monotherapy dose-escalation portion (N = 52 patients) of the phase I ivuxolimab trial. Overall study results and their limits: Low levels of normalized T-cell clonal expansion were also seen in some nonresponding patients. In the 0.1-3.0 mg/kg groups, partial responders were among the patients with the lowest normalized peripheral clonal expansion, particularly in CD8+ T cells. At doses from 0.1 to 3.0 mg/kg, clonal expansion was seen in both CD4+ and CD8+ blood T cells between baseline and week 6. The antigen specificity of the clonally expanded peripheral T cells was not determined. After ivuxolimab, more expanded clones were found on average in CD8+ T cells than in CD4+ T cells.

The trial excluded patients who had a history of autoimmune disease or were on systemic immunosuppression. Peripheral blood for TCR sequencing was collected from all dose cohorts at baseline, on cycle 4 day 1, and on cycle 7 day 1. Samples were obtained from an open-label, multicenter, first-in-human phase I dose-escalation trial of ivuxolimab. Adults with locally advanced or metastatic melanoma, renal cell carcinoma, hepatocellular carcinoma or head and neck squamous cell carcinoma were enrolled in the trial. Before TCR sequencing, CD4+ and CD8+ T cells were separately sorted from peripheral blood. The CDR3 runs 14 amino acids, cysteine and phenylalanine included. Here the CDR3 DNA is all that survives: 42 bases in frame from base 1. A distance of 10 bases separates the germline ends of V and J, which lose 1 base and 5 bases respectively. CDR1 and CDR2 are read off the germline V gene (reference sequence) as SEHNR and FQNEAQ.

Rearrangement joined TRBV7-9 to TRBJ2-3, and possibly TRBD2, on 5 matching bases. The source of this sequence is an adult with an advanced solid tumor such as melanoma, head and neck, liver or kidney cancer. The material sequenced was CD4+ or CD8+ T cells sorted from blood, taken in a trial of the OX40 agonist ivuxolimab. For the CDR3, the sequence is CASSLVGAGDTQYF. The DNA sequence reads TGTGCCAGCAGCTTAGTGGGTGCGGGAGATACGCAGTATTTT.